One sample yielded the 25 T cell receptor beta chains listed below, sequenced in a study of blood T cell repertoires in COVID-19. This table comes from immunoSEQ multiplex PCR, and its TCRdb copy is limited to in-frame clones, with some not included. The table shows 250,000 or so clones, with around 90% occurring only once. The sample taken for sequencing was PBMCs or T cells enriched from blood (not recorded which). These receptors were collected from a woman aged 40 to 49 who had been exposed to COVID-19.

The J gene is TRBJ1-2, the V gene TRBV6-6; 10 positions agree with TRBD1. This CDR3 has 14 amino acids. The V and J ends lost 6 bases and 4 bases, in that order; junction bases with no gene match: 5. Germline lookup yields CDR1 MNHNY and CDR2 SVGAGI (reference sequence). CDR3 in DNA: TGTGCCAGCAGCAGGGACAGGGGTTTCTATGGCTACACCTTC. Residues: CASSRDRGFYGYTF.

The V and J genes are TRBV2 and TRBJ2-3; 8 bases align to TRBD2. CDR3 size: 16 residues. The trim removed 2 bases at V and 3 bases at J, leaving 7 bases unmatched. In germline, CDR1 is SNHLY, CDR2 FYNNEI. This chain's CDR3 is CASSEPDSGGTDTQYF. The CDR3 DNA reads as TGTGCCAGCAGTGAACCTGACAGCGGGGGAACAGATACGCAGTATTTT. Full variable domain (rest looked up from reference TRBV2 and TRBJ2-3): EPEVTQTPSHQVTQMGQEVILRCVPISNHLYFYWYRQILGQKVEFLVSFYNNEISEKSEIFDDQFSVERPDGSNFTLKIRSTKLEDSAMYFCASSEPDSGGTDTQYFGPGTRLTVL.

This clone occurred a few times. CDR3 sequence reads: CASSSDTGTRKQFF. CDR3 sequence (DNA): TGTGCCAGCAGTTCCGACACCGGGACTAGAAAGCAGTTCTTC. The chain carries TRBV28 and TRBJ2-1; 8 bases map to TRBD2. V shed 4 bases, J shed 11 bases, and the junction held 10 bases outside the gene matches. CDR1 is MDHEN and CDR2 is SYDVKM in the germline V gene. The CDR3 spans 14 residues. Drawing the rest from reference TRBV28 and TRBJ2-1, the complete variable domain is DVKVTQSSRYLVKRTGEKVFLECVQDMDHENMFWYRQDPGLGLRLIYFSYDVKMKEKGDIPEGYSVSREKKERFSLILESASTNQTSMYLCASSSDTGTRKQFFGPGTRLTVL.

The chain uses TRBV5-8 and TRBJ1-2; tentative D call: TRBD1 (6 bases). Germline values: CDR1 SGHTS, CDR2 YDEGEE. This CDR3 has 17 amino acids. V was pared by 4 bases and J by 3 bases, with 22 bases between. CDR3 nucleotide sequence: TGTGCCAGCAGCGCAGGAACTACAGGGTCAACGGACTATGGCTACACCTTC. Translation: CASSAGTTGSTDYGYTF.

The count of this clone is one. At one end the junction does not follow the germline gene, possibly because of a read error. The CDR3 protein is CASTQAAGEGNTIYF. DNA of the CDR3: TGTGCCAGCACCCAAGCGGCGGGAGAGGGAAACACCATATATTTT. The rearrangement joins TRBV3-1 (or the pseudogene TRBV3-2) to TRBJ1-3; no clear D gene. The CDR3 length is 15 residues. Per germline, CDR1 LGHDT and CDR2 YNNKEL (reference sequence).

This chain joins TRBV11-1 and TRBJ2-7, with TRBD1 identical over 7 bases. V trimming: 4 bases; J trimming: 7 bases; junction bases outside the gene matches: 13. The germline V gene has CDR1 SGHAT and CDR2 FQDESV (reference sequence). There are 15 residues in the CDR3. The DNA for the CDR3 is TGTGCCAGCAGCTCCGCACAGGGGACCCCGGGGGAGCAGTACTTC. It is translated as CASSSAQGTPGEQYF.

This clone is a singleton in its sample. This chain connects TRBV2 to TRBJ2-1, with a weak D call TRBD1 (6 bases). Germline CDR1 SNHLY, CDR2 FYNNEI. CDR3 length: 15 amino acids. V shed 7 bases and J shed 0 bases, with 13 bases lying between them. The CDR3 DNA is TGTGCCAGCACCAGGACAGTAAGCTCCTACAATGAGCAGTTCTTC. Residues: CASTRTVSSYNEQFF.

The chain couples TRBV7-3 to TRBJ2-3; TRBD2 is a possible D gene (5 bases). Germline-derived CDR1 and CDR2 are SGHTA and FQGTGA. The CDR3 totals 14 residues. Trimming pared 4 bases from V and 0 bases from J, leaving 8 bases between. The CDR3 loop reads CASSSGVSTDTQYF. The CDR3 nucleotides are TGTGCCAGCAGCTCCGGGGTGAGCACAGATACGCAGTATTTT.

Remarks on this clone: An end of the junction does not agree with germline; a read error may underlie this. The chain has TRBV5-1 and TRBJ2-3; 7 nucleotides align to TRBD2. CDR1 is SGHRS, CDR2 YFSETQ, per germline. This CDR3 is built from 17 residues. CDR3 amino acids: CASRFTGTTHITDTQYF. As DNA, the CDR3 is TGTGCCAGCAGGTTCACCGGGACTACACATATCACAGATACGCAGTATTTT.

This clone has only one observation. This chain uses TRBV4-3 with TRBJ2-2, with D possibly TRBD1 on 5 matching bases. Trimming cost V 2 bases and J 4 bases, with 14 bases left between them. The CDR3 covers 16 residues. Germline V gives CDR1 LGHNA, CDR2 YSLEER. CDR3 bases: TGCGCCAGCAGCCAAACGCTAGGGGTCGGCACCGGGGAGCTGTTTTTT. Its protein product is CASSQTLGVGTGELFF.

The rearrangement uses TRBV29-1 and TRBJ1-1; 7 bases agree with TRBD1. CDR1 SQVTM and CDR2 ANQGSEA come from the germline V gene. With 7 bases clipped from V and 6 bases from J, the junction kept 14 bases outside the gene matches. The CDR3 length is 14 residues. CDR3 DNA sequence: TGCAGCGCCGTGGACAGGTCTGGAAACCCTGAAGCTTTCTTT. It codes for CSAVDRSGNPEAFF. The complete variable domain, with remaining parts taken from reference TRBV29-1 and TRBJ1-1, reads SAVISQKPSRDICQRGTSLTIQCQVDSQVTMMFWYRQQPGQSLTLIATANQGSEATYESGFVIDKFPISRPNLTFSTLTVSNMSPEDSSIYLCSAVDRSGNPEAFFGQGTRLTVV.

The chain's CDR3 is CASRSQGSGTGELFF. CDR3 coding DNA: TGTGCCAGCCGGTCACAGGGGTCAGGCACCGGGGAGCTGTTTTTT. The V gene is TRBV19, the J gene TRBJ2-2; 7 positions agree with TRBD1. This CDR3 spans 15 amino acids. V lost 9 bases to trimming and J lost 4 bases; unmatched junction nucleotides: 11. The germline V gene has CDR1 LNHDA and CDR2 SQIVND (reference sequence). The full variable domain, in which reference TRBV19 and TRBJ2-2 provide the parts outside the CDR3, is DGGITQSPKYLFRKEGQNVTLSCEQNLNHDAMYWYRQDPGQGLRLIYYSQIVNDFQKGDIAEGYSVSREKKESFPLTVTSAQKNPTAFYLCASRSQGSGTGELFFGEGSRLTVL.

The chain uses TRBV18 and TRBJ2-7; 11 bases map to TRBD2. The CDR3 is made up of 15 amino acids. Germline CDR1 and CDR2: KGHSH and LQKENI. Trimming at V came to 6 bases and at J to 1 base, leaving 5 bases not matched to a gene. CDR3 residues: CASSPTSGGSYEQYV. CDR3 in DNA: TGTGCCAGCTCGCCCACTAGCGGGGGTTCCTACGAGCAGTACGTC.

A few counts support this clone. The chain joins TRBV7-6 to TRBJ1-1; weak D call: TRBD1 (5 bases). The CDR3 has 17 amino acids. Trimming pared 2 bases from V and 5 bases from J, leaving 21 bases between. Germline V gives CDR1 SGHVS, CDR2 FNYEAQ. This chain's CDR3 is CASSLWQGQITGTEAFF. CDR3 nucleotide sequence: TGTGCCAGCAGCTTATGGCAGGGCCAAATCACTGGGACTGAAGCTTTCTTT.

This sequence joins TRBV3-1 (or the pseudogene TRBV3-2) and TRBJ1-2, with TRBD1 identical over 8 bases. V gave up 0 bases and J gave up 3 bases; unmatched junction bases: 6. CDR1 and CDR2 from the germline V gene are LGHDT and YNNKEL (reference sequence). The CDR3 is 16 residues long. The CDR3 sequence: CASSQDVDRGDYGYTF. CDR3 DNA sequence: TGTGCCAGCAGCCAAGACGTCGACAGGGGCGACTATGGCTACACCTTC.

The chain couples TRBV7-9 to TRBJ1-5, with D unresolved. Germline values: CDR1 SEHNR, CDR2 FQNEAQ (reference sequence). Deletions cut 1 base from V and 0 bases from J, with 4 bases between. The length of the CDR3 is 14 residues. The CDR3 loop reads CASSLDISNQPQHF. CDR3 nucleotide sequence: TGTGCCAGCAGCTTAGACATTAGCAATCAGCCCCAGCATTTT.

Only a few counts were recorded for this clone. The chain joins TRBV29-1 to TRBJ1-2, with 8 nucleotides matching TRBD1. Germline V gene data show CDR1 as SQVTM and CDR2 as ANQGSEA. CDR3 length: 14 amino acids. Trimming cost V 5 bases and J 6 bases; bases outside gene matches: 11. The CDR3 DNA reads as TGCAGCGTTTCCGGGACAGGCATTCACCATGGCTACACCTTC. It codes for CSVSGTGIHHGYTF.

V gene TRBV6-5 combines with J gene TRBJ2-5; D is possibly TRBD1 (5 bases). The CDR3 is 14 residues long. The V gene lost 5 bases and the J gene lost 1 base, with 11 bases spanning the gap. From germline, CDR1 is MNHEY and CDR2 SVGAGI. The CDR3 coding sequence is TGTGCCAGCAGTCTGGACACCTTCCAAGAGACCCAGTACTTC. Amino acid sequence: CASSLDTFQETQYF.

The J gene is TRBJ2-2, the V gene TRBV6-2 or TRBV6-3; D remains ambiguous. Deletions cut 0 bases from V and 6 bases from J, with 5 bases between. The CDR3 is 13 residues long. Germline V gene sequence: CDR1 MNHEY, CDR2 SVGEGT. The CDR3 loop reads CASSYSAPGELFF. The CDR3 nucleotides read TGTGCCAGCAGTTACTCGGCCCCCGGGGAGCTGTTTTTT.

The chain uses TRBV7-9 and TRBJ1-1; 8 bases agree with TRBD1. Germline V gives CDR1 SEHNR, CDR2 FQNEAQ (reference sequence). The V segment lost 0 bases and the J segment 8 bases; nucleotides outside the gene matches: 2. CDR3 length: 13 amino acids. DNA of the CDR3: TGTGCCAGCAGCTTAGCTCGGACAGGGGAAGCTTTCTTT. It translates to CASSLARTGEAFF.

This clone was found once. The chain carries TRBV28 and TRBJ1-1; D is undetermined. Looked up from germline, CDR1 is MDHEN and CDR2 is SYDVKM. Trimming took off 2 bases at V and 3 bases at J, with 16 bases between the two ends. The CDR3 is 16 residues long. CDR3 loop: CASSLPSGGGDTEAFF. The CDR3 nucleotides are TGTGCCAGCAGTTTACCCTCGGGAGGTGGGGACACTGAAGCTTTCTTT.

In its sample, this clone was seen once. The rearrangement uses TRBV18 and TRBJ1-2; D call uncertain. V was cut by 3 bases and J by 4 bases, with 15 bases left in between. The CDR3 has 15 residues. The germline CDR1 and CDR2 sequences are KGHSH and LQKENI. Here the CDR3 reads CASSPPGFGVYGYTF. CDR3 nucleotides: TGTGCCAGCTCACCTCCGGGATTCGGAGTCTATGGCTACACCTTC. Full variable domain (rest looked up from reference TRBV18 and TRBJ1-2): NAGVMQNPRHLVRRRGQEARLRCSPMKGHSHVYWYRQLPEEGLKFMVYLQKENIIDESGMPKERFSAEFPKEGPSILRIQQVVRGDSAAYFCASSPPGFGVYGYTFGSGTRLTVV.

The chain uses TRBV5-6 and TRBJ2-1; D gene uncertain. V lost 4 bases to trimming and J lost 7 bases, with 15 bases between them. Germline V gene lookup returns CDR1 SGHDT and CDR2 YYEEEE. The CDR3 totals 14 residues. The CDR3 here is CASSLQLHDNEQFF. CDR3 coding DNA: TGTGCCAGCAGCCTTCAACTCCACGATAATGAGCAGTTCTTC.

V and J are TRBV4-2 and TRBJ2-3; 11 bases are shared with TRBD1. J was trimmed by 6 bases and V by 1 base; bases with no gene match: 0. CDR3 length: 14 amino acids. Germline values: CDR1 LGHNA, CDR2 YNFKEQ. CDR3 in amino acids: CASSQGTGGDTQYF. CDR3 coding DNA: TGTGCCAGCAGCCAAGGGACAGGGGGCGATACGCAGTATTTT.

The rearrangement links TRBV28 to TRBJ1-4; 8 bases are a match to TRBD1. The germline V gene encodes CDR1 MDHEN and CDR2 SYDVKM. This CDR3 is built from 13 residues. The junction had 4 bases not matched to a gene; V was cut back by 11 bases and J by 2 bases. CDR3 coding DNA: TGTGCCGTAACAGGGGGGACTAATGAAAAACTGTTTTTT. Translation: CAVTGGTNEKLFF.